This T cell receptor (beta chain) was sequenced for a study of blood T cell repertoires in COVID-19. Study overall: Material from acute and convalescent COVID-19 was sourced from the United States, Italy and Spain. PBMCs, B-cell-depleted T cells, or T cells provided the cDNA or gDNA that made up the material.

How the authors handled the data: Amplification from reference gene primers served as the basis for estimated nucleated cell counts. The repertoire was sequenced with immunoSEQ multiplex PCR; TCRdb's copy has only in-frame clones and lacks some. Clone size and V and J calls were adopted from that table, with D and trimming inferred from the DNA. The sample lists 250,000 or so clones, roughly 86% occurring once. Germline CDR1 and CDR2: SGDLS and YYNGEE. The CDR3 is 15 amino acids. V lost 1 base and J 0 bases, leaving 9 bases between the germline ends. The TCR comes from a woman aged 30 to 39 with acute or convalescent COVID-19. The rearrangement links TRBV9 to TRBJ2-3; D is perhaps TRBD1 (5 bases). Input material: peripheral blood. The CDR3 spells CASSVRTSSTDTQYF. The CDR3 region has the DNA TGTGCCAGCAGCGTAAGGACAAGTAGCACAGATACGCAGTATTTT. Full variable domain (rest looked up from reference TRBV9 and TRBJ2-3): DSGVTQTPKHLITATGQRVTLRCSPRSGDLSVYWYQQSLDQGLQFLIQYYNGEERAKGNILERFSAQQFPDLHSELNLSSLELGDSALYFCASSVRTSSTDTQYFGPGTRLTVL.